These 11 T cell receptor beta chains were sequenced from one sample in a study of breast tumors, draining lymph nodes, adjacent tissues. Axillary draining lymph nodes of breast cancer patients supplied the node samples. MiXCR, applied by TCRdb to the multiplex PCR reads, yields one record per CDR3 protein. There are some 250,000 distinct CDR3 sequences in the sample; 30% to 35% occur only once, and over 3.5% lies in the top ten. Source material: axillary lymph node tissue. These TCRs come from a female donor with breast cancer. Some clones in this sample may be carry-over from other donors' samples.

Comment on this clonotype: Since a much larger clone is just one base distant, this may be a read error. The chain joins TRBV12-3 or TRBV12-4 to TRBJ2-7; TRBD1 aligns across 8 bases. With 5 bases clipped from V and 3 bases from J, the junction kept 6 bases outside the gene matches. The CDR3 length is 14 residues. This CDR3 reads CASSLQGADYEQYF. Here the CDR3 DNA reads TGTGCCAGCAGTCTTCAGGGGGCAGACTACGAGCAGTACTTC.

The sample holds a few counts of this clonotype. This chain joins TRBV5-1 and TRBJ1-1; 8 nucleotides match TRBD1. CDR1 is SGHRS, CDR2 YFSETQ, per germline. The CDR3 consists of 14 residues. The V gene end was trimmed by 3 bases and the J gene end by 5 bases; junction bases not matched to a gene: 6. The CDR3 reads CASSSGDRLTEAFF. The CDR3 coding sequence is TGCGCCAGCAGCTCCGGGGACAGGTTGACTGAAGCTTTCTTT.

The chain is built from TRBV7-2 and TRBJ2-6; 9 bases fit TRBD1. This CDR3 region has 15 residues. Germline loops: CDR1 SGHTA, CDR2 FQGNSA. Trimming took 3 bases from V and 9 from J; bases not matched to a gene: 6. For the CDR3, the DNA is TGTGCCAGCAGCTTGTCGCGGGACAGGGTCAACGTCCTGACTTTC. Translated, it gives CASSLSRDRVNVLTF. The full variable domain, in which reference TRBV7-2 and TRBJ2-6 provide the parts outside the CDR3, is GAGVSQSPSNKVTEKGKDVELRCDPISGHTALYWYRQSLGQGLEFLIYFQGNSAPDKSGLPSDRFSAERTGGSVSTLTIQRTQQEDSAVYLCASSLSRDRVNVLTFGAGSRLTVL.

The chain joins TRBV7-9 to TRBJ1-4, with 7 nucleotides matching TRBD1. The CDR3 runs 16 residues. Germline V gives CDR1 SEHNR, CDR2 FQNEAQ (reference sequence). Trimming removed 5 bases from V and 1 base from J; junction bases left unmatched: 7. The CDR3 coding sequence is TGTGCCAGCAGCCAGACAGGGAAAGGAACTAATGAAAAACTGTTTTTT. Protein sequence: CASSQTGKGTNEKLFF. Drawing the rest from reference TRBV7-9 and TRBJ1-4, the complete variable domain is DTGVSQNPRHKITKRGQNVTFRCDPISEHNRLYWYRQTLGQGPEFLTYFQNEAQLEKSRLLSDRFSAERPKGSFSTLEIQRTEQGDSAMYLCASSQTGKGTNEKLFFGSGTQLSVL.

The CDR3 protein is CASSLESAGTSSYNSPLHF. The CDR3 nucleotides read TGTGCCAGCAGCTTAGAGTCCGCCGGGACTAGCTCCTATAATTCACCCCTCCACTTT. The V call is TRBV11-3, the J call TRBJ1-6; possible D gene TRBD1, 5 bases. The germline V and J ends were trimmed by 0 bases and 0 bases, with 15 bases remaining between them. Germline values: CDR1 SGHNT, CDR2 YENEEA. The CDR3 runs to 19 residues.

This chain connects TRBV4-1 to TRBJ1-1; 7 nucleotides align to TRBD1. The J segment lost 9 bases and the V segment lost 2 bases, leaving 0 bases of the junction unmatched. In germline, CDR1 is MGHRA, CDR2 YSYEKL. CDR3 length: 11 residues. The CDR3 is CASSQRGQAFF. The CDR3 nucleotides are TGCGCCAGCAGCCAAAGGGGGCAAGCTTTCTTT.

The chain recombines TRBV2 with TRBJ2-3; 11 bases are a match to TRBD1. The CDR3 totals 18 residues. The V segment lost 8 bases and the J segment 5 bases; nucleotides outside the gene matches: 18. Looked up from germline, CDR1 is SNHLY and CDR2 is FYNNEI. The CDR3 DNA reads TGTGCCAGCTCCCCGATTGGGGACAGGGGGGCGGGAGAAGATACGCAGTATTTT. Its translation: CASSPIGDRGAGEDTQYF.

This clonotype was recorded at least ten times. CDR3 region: CASSPWGGEQYF. CDR3 sequence (DNA): TGTGCCAGCAGCCCCTGGGGGGGCGAGCAGTACTTC. This chain uses TRBV7-8 with TRBJ2-7, with 7 bases matching TRBD2. Germline V gene data show CDR1 as SGHVS and CDR2 as FQNEAQ. Unmatched junction bases numbered 4, after V lost 5 bases and J lost 6 bases. The CDR3 contains 12 residues.

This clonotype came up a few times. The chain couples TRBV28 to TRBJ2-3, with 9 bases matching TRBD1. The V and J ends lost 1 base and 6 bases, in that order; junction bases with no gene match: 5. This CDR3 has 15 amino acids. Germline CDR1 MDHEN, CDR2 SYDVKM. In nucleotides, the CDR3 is TGTGCCAGCAGTTTATTTGGGACAGGGCGGGATACGCAGTATTTT. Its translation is CASSLFGTGRDTQYF.

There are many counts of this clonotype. DNA of the CDR3: TGCAGTGCTAGAGACCGGCTTCTCGGGGTAAATAATTCACCCCTCCACTTT. Protein sequence: CSARDRLLGVNNSPLHF. The chain links TRBV20-1 to TRBJ1-6; no clear D. CDR3 length equals 17 residues. Deletions cut 0 bases from V and 5 bases from J, with 17 bases between. The V gene's germline CDR1 is DFQATT and CDR2 SNEGSKA (reference sequence).

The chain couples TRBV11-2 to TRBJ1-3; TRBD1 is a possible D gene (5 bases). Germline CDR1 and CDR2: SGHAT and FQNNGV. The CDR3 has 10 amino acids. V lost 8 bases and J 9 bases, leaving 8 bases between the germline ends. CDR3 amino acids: CASGGRTIYF. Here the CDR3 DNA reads TGTGCCAGCGGGGGTCGCACCATATATTTT.